Below, 25 T cell receptor beta chains from the same sample are listed, as sequenced in a study of blood T cell repertoires in COVID-19. Libraries were prepared by immunoSEQ multiplex PCR; TCRdb keeps only in-frame clonotypes and omits some of them. The table includes some 400,000 clones, roughly 89% detected once. The specimen was PBMCs or T cells enriched from blood (not recorded which). All receptors derive from a woman in her 30s who had recovered from COVID-19.

This clone was seen a handful of times. The chain couples TRBV5-6 to TRBJ2-1; TRBD2 might be the D (6 bases). Germline values: CDR1 SGHDT, CDR2 YYEEEE. The CDR3 runs to 17 residues. V was pared by 1 base and J by 0 bases, with 14 bases between. This CDR3 is CASSLFRGTSSYNEQFF. CDR3 nucleotides: TGTGCCAGCAGCTTGTTCCGGGGGACCAGCTCCTACAATGAGCAGTTCTTC. Together with reference TRBV5-6 and TRBJ2-1, the CDR3 gives the full variable domain: DAGVTQSPTHLIKTRGQQVTLRCSPKSGHDTVSWYQQALGQGPQFIFQYYEEEERQRGNFPDRFSGHQFPNYSSELNVNALLLGDSALYLCASSLFRGTSSYNEQFFGPGTRLTVL.

The J gene is TRBJ2-5, the V gene TRBV19, with TRBD1 identical over 9 bases. Per the germline V gene, CDR1 is LNHDA and CDR2 is SQIVND (reference sequence). CDR3 length equals 19 residues. V lost 4 bases, J lost 1 base, and 16 bases stayed unmatched. The CDR3 here is CASSNPQHRGQRAQETQYF. In nucleotides, the CDR3 is TGTGCCAGTAGTAACCCCCAACACAGGGGGCAGCGGGCCCAAGAGACCCAGTACTTC.

This clone has only one observation. This chain joins TRBV7-9 and TRBJ1-6; 9 nucleotides match TRBD1. The CDR3 covers 17 residues. Germline V gives CDR1 SEHNR, CDR2 FQNEAQ (reference sequence). The V and J ends lost 2 bases and 9 bases, in that order; junction bases with no gene match: 11. CDR3 sequence reads: CASSLIRRQGESSPLHF. The CDR3 nucleotides read TGTGCCAGCAGCTTAATTAGACGACAGGGGGAGTCTTCACCCCTCCACTTT.

This clone appeared a few times. V usage is TRBV2 and J usage is TRBJ2-3, with D possibly TRBD1 on 5 matching bases. From germline, CDR1 is SNHLY and CDR2 FYNNEI. Trimming cost V 1 base and J 2 bases, with 7 bases left between them. The CDR3 is made up of 14 amino acids. The CDR3 DNA sequence: TGTGCCAGCAGTGAAGAGGGGCTCACAGATACGCAGTATTTT. Translated, it gives CASSEEGLTDTQYF.

The rearrangement uses TRBV7-2 and TRBJ2-7; the D is unclear. V was pared by 4 bases and J by 5 bases, with 9 bases between. CDR1 and CDR2 (germline): SGHTA, FQGNSA. The CDR3 is 12 residues long. The CDR3 coding sequence is TGTGCCAGCAGCTCAACCTACCACGAGCAGTACTTC. As protein: CASSSTYHEQYF.

The rearrangement joins TRBV2 to TRBJ1-6, with D hard to call. With 3 bases removed from V and 5 bases from J, the gap between germline ends came to 11 bases. From germline, CDR1 is SNHLY and CDR2 FYNNEI. The CDR3 contains 15 residues. This CDR3 is CASSDFSPDNSPLHF. DNA for the CDR3: TGTGCCAGCAGTGATTTCTCCCCGGATAATTCACCCCTCCACTTT.

The J gene is TRBJ2-1, the V gene TRBV5-1, with no clear D. Trimming removed 5 bases from V and 0 bases from J, with 15 bases in between. Per germline, CDR1 SGHRS and CDR2 YFSETQ. This CDR3 region has 16 residues. The CDR3: CASRPSEPTSYNEQFF. The CDR3 DNA reads TGCGCCAGCAGGCCCTCCGAGCCTACCTCCTACAATGAGCAGTTCTTC.

This chain uses TRBV28 with TRBJ2-7; D is ambiguous. The CDR3 extends over 14 amino acids. CDR1 is MDHEN and CDR2 is SYDVKM in the germline V gene. Trimming shortened V by 2 bases and J by 1 base, and 9 bases separated the two germline ends. In nucleotides, the CDR3 is TGTGCCAGCAGTTTAGAGTACCTATCCTACGAGCAGTACTTC. Residues: CASSLEYLSYEQYF. Full variable domain (rest looked up from reference TRBV28 and TRBJ2-7): DVKVTQSSRYLVKRTGEKVFLECVQDMDHENMFWYRQDPGLGLRLIYFSYDVKMKEKGDIPEGYSVSREKKERFSLILESASTNQTSMYLCASSLEYLSYEQYFGPGTRLTVT.

This clone was picked up one time. The CDR3 protein is CASSLGFGGLDQPQHF. In nucleotides, the CDR3 is TGTGCCAGCAGCTTAGGGTTTGGCGGGCTCGATCAGCCCCAGCATTTT. The chain employs TRBV7-9 and TRBJ1-5; no clear D gene. The CDR3 sequence is 16 residues long. Germline V gene data show CDR1 as SEHNR and CDR2 as FQNEAQ (reference sequence). V was cut by 1 base and J by 5 bases, with 15 bases left in between.

The V call is TRBV6-5, the J call TRBJ1-6, with 9 nucleotides matching TRBD1. Germline CDR1 is MNHEY and CDR2 is SVGAGI. V lost 6 bases and J lost 7; bases outside the gene matches: 7. The CDR3 totals 15 residues. CDR3 residues: CASRGGQGRNSPLHF. The CDR3 nucleotides read TGTGCCAGCAGGGGGGGACAGGGAAGGAATTCACCCCTCCACTTT.

This chain uses TRBV6-5 with TRBJ1-6; D gene ambiguous. Germline lookup yields CDR1 MNHEY and CDR2 SVGAGI. The CDR3 extends over 12 amino acids. V was trimmed by 1 base and J by 10 bases, leaving 5 bases between them. As DNA, the CDR3 is TGTGCCAGCAGTTACTACAACTCACCCCTCCACTTT. Translation: CASSYYNSPLHF.

The rearrangement uses TRBV2 and TRBJ2-5; D is possibly TRBD2 (5 bases). Trimming pared 6 bases from V and 7 bases from J, leaving 12 bases between. Germline lookup yields CDR1 SNHLY and CDR2 FYNNEI. The length of the CDR3 is 12 residues. This CDR3 is CASSGIFGTQYF. DNA for the CDR3: TGTGCCAGCAGCGGGATTTTTGGGACCCAGTACTTC.

This sequence joins TRBV7-9 and TRBJ1-5; TRBD1 matches 7 bases. The CDR3 extends over 15 amino acids. Germline-derived CDR1 and CDR2 are SEHNR and FQNEAQ (reference sequence). The V gene end was trimmed by 5 bases and the J gene end by 2 bases; junction bases not matched to a gene: 6. CDR3 nucleotide sequence: TGTGCCAGCAGCGAACAGGGGATGGGCAATCAGCCCCAGCATTTT. Encoded protein: CASSEQGMGNQPQHF. Full variable domain (rest looked up from reference TRBV7-9 and TRBJ1-5): DTGVSQNPRHKITKRGQNVTFRCDPISEHNRLYWYRQTLGQGPEFLTYFQNEAQLEKSRLLSDRFSAERPKGSFSTLEIQRTEQGDSAMYLCASSEQGMGNQPQHFGDGTRLSIL.

The V and J genes are TRBV4-2 and TRBJ2-7, with a possible D match to TRBD2 (5 bases). The V end lost 4 bases, the J end lost 2 bases, and 12 bases lay between the germline ends. The CDR3 runs 14 residues. The germline gives CDR1 LGHNA, CDR2 YNFKEQ. The CDR3 region has the DNA TGTGCCAGCAGCCCGTCCCGGACTGCCTACGAGCAGTACTTC. This codes for CASSPSRTAYEQYF.

As regards this clone: The sample has other DNA sequences that encode this CDR3 too. The chain has TRBV19 and TRBJ1-5; tentative D call: TRBD1 (5 bases). Germline lookup yields CDR1 LNHDA and CDR2 SQIVND (reference sequence). The CDR3 runs to 13 residues. The germline V and J ends were trimmed by 3 bases and 5 bases, with 8 bases remaining between them. CDR3 DNA: TGTGCCAGTAGTATCGGGGGTGATCAGCCCCAGCATTTT. Translated: CASSIGGDQPQHF.

CDR3 amino acids: CASSQDRGRNTGELFF. The CDR3 bases are TGCGCCAGCAGCCAAGATAGGGGTAGGAACACCGGGGAGCTGTTTTTT. The chain uses TRBV4-1 and TRBJ2-2; maybe TRBD1 (5 bases). Germline values: CDR1 MGHRA, CDR2 YSYEKL. The CDR3 has 16 residues. V dropped 0 bases and J dropped 1 base, with 9 bases sitting between them.

This clone was recorded once. V and J are TRBV5-1 and TRBJ1-1, with 8 bases that match TRBD1. The length of the CDR3 is 14 residues. The germline V gene encodes CDR1 SGHRS and CDR2 YFSETQ. V shed 0 bases, J shed 9 bases, and the junction held 7 bases outside the gene matches. The CDR3 spells CASSLAQGAGKAFF. CDR3 DNA sequence: TGCGCCAGCAGCTTGGCGCAGGGGGCAGGCAAAGCTTTCTTT. Full variable domain (remainder filled in from reference TRBV5-1 and TRBJ1-1): KAGVTQTPRYLIKTRGQQVTLSCSPISGHRSVSWYQQTPGQGLQFLFEYFSETQRNKGNFPGRFSGRQFSNSRSEMNVSTLELGDSALYLCASSLAQGAGKAFFGQGTRLTVV.

This rearrangement joins TRBV6-9 to TRBJ1-1; 9 bases match TRBD1. V lost 4 bases to trimming and J lost 3 bases; unmatched junction nucleotides: 6. This CDR3 has 15 residues. Germline V lookup: CDR1 MNHGY, CDR2 SVAAGI. In DNA, the CDR3 is TGTGCCAGCAGTTCAGAGGACAGGGGCGACACTGAAGCTTTCTTT. Amino acid sequence: CASSSEDRGDTEAFF.

The CDR3, as DNA: TGCGCCAGCAGCTTTTCGGCGGGAGGGCAGTTCTTC. Translated, it gives CASSFSAGGQFF. The rearrangement links TRBV5-1 to TRBJ2-1; TRBD2 matches 8 bases. The CDR3 length is 12 residues. V lost 2 bases to trimming and J lost 12 bases; unmatched junction nucleotides: 4. Germline CDR1 SGHRS, CDR2 YFSETQ.

This sequence joins TRBV5-1 and TRBJ2-2; weak D call: TRBD2 (6 bases). The germline V gene has CDR1 SGHRS and CDR2 YFSETQ. Trimming stripped 4 bases from V and 2 bases from J, with 12 bases between. CDR3 length: 15 amino acids. CDR3 nucleotide sequence: TGCGCCAGCAGCCTGGAGGGGTTCAACACCGGGGAGCTGTTTTTT. It codes for CASSLEGFNTGELFF.

The chain joins TRBV27 to TRBJ1-2; no clear D. V was pared by 3 bases and J by 2 bases, with 7 bases between. Germline V CDR1 and CDR2: MNHEY, SMNVEV (reference sequence). This CDR3 region has 13 residues. In DNA, the CDR3 is TGTGCCAGCAGTTTCGGGGAGAACTATGGCTACACCTTC. Protein: CASSFGENYGYTF.

The chain links TRBV7-9 to TRBJ2-5, with 7 bases that match TRBD1. From germline, CDR1 is SEHNR and CDR2 FQNEAQ (reference sequence). This CDR3 comprises 15 residues. V trimming: 7 bases; J trimming: 1 base; junction bases outside the gene matches: 9. Here the CDR3 DNA reads TGTGCCAGCACCAAACCGGGGACAGCCCAAGAGACCCAGTACTTC. Translated: CASTKPGTAQETQYF.

This clone was seen a single time. The CDR3 region is CASSSRYRTGDPNTGELFF. CDR3 sequence (DNA): TGTGCCAGCAGCTCCCGTTATAGGACAGGGGACCCGAACACCGGGGAGCTGTTTTTT. V usage is TRBV7-3 and J usage is TRBJ2-2, with 9 bases fitting TRBD1. This CDR3 has 19 amino acids. The V gene end was trimmed by 4 bases and the J gene end by 0 bases; junction bases not matched to a gene: 12. The germline V gene has CDR1 SGHTA and CDR2 FQGTGA.

V and J are TRBV5-1 and TRBJ1-3, with 7 positions matching TRBD1. CDR1 SGHRS and CDR2 YFSETQ come from the germline V gene. The CDR3 covers 14 residues. With V trimmed by 4 bases and J by 2 bases, 3 bases remained unmatched. DNA of the CDR3: TGCGCCAGCAGCCCCGACAGGGCTGGAAACACCATATATTTT. Translating it yields CASSPDRAGNTIYF.

The rearrangement links TRBV4-3 to TRBJ1-1; 7 bases are shared with TRBD1. Unmatched junction bases numbered 1, after V lost 1 base and J lost 8 bases. The CDR3 has 12 residues. Looked up from germline, CDR1 is LGHNA and CDR2 is YSLEER. The CDR3, as DNA: TGCGCCAGCAGCCAAGGGACAGGCGAAGCTTTCTTT. Translated, it gives CASSQGTGEAFF.